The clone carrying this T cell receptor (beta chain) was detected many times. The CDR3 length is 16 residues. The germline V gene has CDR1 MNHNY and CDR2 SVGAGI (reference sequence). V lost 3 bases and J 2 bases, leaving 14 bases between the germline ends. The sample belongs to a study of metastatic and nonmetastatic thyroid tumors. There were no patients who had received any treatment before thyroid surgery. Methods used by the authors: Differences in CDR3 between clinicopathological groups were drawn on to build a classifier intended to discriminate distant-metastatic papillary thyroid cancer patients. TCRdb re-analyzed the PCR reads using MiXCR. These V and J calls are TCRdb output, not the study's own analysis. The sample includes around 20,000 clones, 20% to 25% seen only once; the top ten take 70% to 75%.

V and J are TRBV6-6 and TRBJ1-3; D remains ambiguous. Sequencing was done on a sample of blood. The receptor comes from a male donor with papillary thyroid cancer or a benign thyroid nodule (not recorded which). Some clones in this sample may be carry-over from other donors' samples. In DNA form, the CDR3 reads TGTGCCAGCAGTTATGGTAGCGGTGAGGCTGGAAACACCATATATTTT. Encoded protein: CASSYGSGEAGNTIYF.